This passage covers 2 T cell receptor beta chains from one sample sequenced in a study of CD4 T cells in relation to SARS-CoV-2 and coronaviruses. Unexposed donor CD4+ T cells date from about 2011-2018, before the COVID-19 pandemic. The cells were cultured for around ten days before CD4+ T cells were isolated. These receptors lack a known antigen. Libraries were prepared by immunoSEQ multiplex PCR; TCRdb keeps only in-frame clonotypes and omits some of them. The sample consists of 20,000 or so clones, around 80% of them appearing once. The sample consisted of CD4+ T cells from PBMCs, cultured in vitro. These receptors were taken from a human donor in good health.

This chain connects TRBV7-2 to TRBJ2-3; 10 positions agree with TRBD2. The junction had 7 bases not matched to a gene; V was cut back by 5 bases and J by 5 bases. CDR3 length equals 15 residues. The V gene's germline CDR1 is SGHTA and CDR2 FQGNSA. CDR3 in amino acids: CASSPASGRGDTQYF. The DNA for the CDR3 is TGTGCCAGCAGCCCAGCAAGCGGGAGGGGAGATACGCAGTATTTT.

This clone occurred once. This chain's CDR3 is CAWSVERDTQYF. CDR3 coding DNA: TGTGCCTGGAGCGTGGAGAGAGATACGCAGTATTTT. The chain links TRBV30 to TRBJ2-3; no clear D. CDR1 is GTSNPN and CDR2 is SVGIG in the germline V gene (reference sequence). The CDR3 consists of 12 residues. V was cut by 3 bases and J by 5 bases, with 9 bases left in between.